The 26 T cell receptor beta chains below come from one sample, sequenced in a study of cytomegalovirus exposure and HLA in healthy donors. Primers for the PCR totalled 60 Vbeta and 13 Jbeta. Produced via immunoSEQ multiplex PCR; TCRdb's table is partial and in-frame only. The table has roughly 100,000 clones, roughly four fifths seen once; the top ten hold under 7.5%. Sequencing used PBMCs. These receptors all come from a woman between 50 and 59 years old in good health and CMV-seropositive.

The chain carries TRBV5-1 and TRBJ1-3; D possibly corresponds to TRBD1 (6 bases). This CDR3 region has 15 residues. Germline CDR1 and CDR2: SGHRS and YFSETQ. Trimming shortened V by 0 bases and J by 5 bases, and 12 bases separated the two germline ends. This CDR3 reads CASSLGGRGRNTIYF. As DNA, the CDR3 is TGCGCCAGCAGCTTGGGGGGCAGGGGAAGAAACACCATATATTTT.

The chain uses TRBV7-3 and TRBJ2-5; tentatively, D is TRBD1 (5 bases). The germline CDR1 and CDR2 sequences are SGHTA and FQGTGA. The length of the CDR3 is 15 residues. V lost 5 bases and J 4 bases, leaving 17 bases between the germline ends. In DNA, the CDR3 is TGTGCCAGCAGCAAGGGGTTACCGCGTTTAGAGACCCAGTACTTC. The encoded protein is CASSKGLPRLETQYF. Using reference TRBV7-3 and TRBJ2-5 for the parts outside the CDR3, the full variable domain is GAGVSQTPSNKVTEKGKYVELRCDPISGHTALYWYRQSLGQGPEFLIYFQGTGAADDSGLPNDRFFAVRPEGSVSTLKIQRTERGDSAVYLCASSKGLPRLETQYFGPGTRLLVL.

This clone was counted between two and nine times. The chain joins TRBV28 to TRBJ1-4; 7 positions agree with TRBD1. Germline CDR1 and CDR2: MDHEN and SYDVKM. There are 13 residues in the CDR3. V trimming: 8 bases; J trimming: 8 bases; junction bases outside the gene matches: 8. In DNA, the CDR3 is TGTGCCAGCCTCTCCGGGACAGAAGAAAAACTGTTTTTT. Translation: CASLSGTEEKLFF.

The V and J genes are TRBV6-5 and TRBJ2-1; 7 bases match TRBD1. Per the germline V gene, CDR1 is MNHEY and CDR2 is SVGAGI. The CDR3 covers 16 residues. The V gene end was trimmed by 2 bases and the J gene end by 2 bases; junction bases not matched to a gene: 6. The CDR3 loop reads CASSYGTGVAYNEQFF. CDR3 nucleotides: TGTGCCAGCAGTTACGGTACAGGGGTCGCCTACAATGAGCAGTTCTTC.

The chain combines TRBV9 with TRBJ2-2, with 7 bases identical to TRBD1. With V trimmed by 5 bases and J by 0 bases, 1 base remained unmatched. This CDR3 contains 14 residues. The V gene's germline CDR1 is SGDLS and CDR2 YYNGEE. The CDR3 sequence is CASRGQTNTGELFF. The CDR3 bases are TGTGCCAGCAGGGGACAGACGAACACCGGGGAGCTGTTTTTT.

The chain joins TRBV9 to TRBJ2-7; TRBD2 matches 14 bases. The CDR3 loop spans 15 amino acids. CDR1 and CDR2 from the germline V gene are SGDLS and YYNGEE. The V segment lost 3 bases and the J segment 7 bases; nucleotides outside the gene matches: 6. CDR3 sequence: CASSAGLAGGFEQYF. The DNA of the CDR3 is TGTGCCAGCAGCGCCGGACTAGCGGGGGGCTTTGAGCAGTACTTC.

This chain joins TRBV5-1 and TRBJ1-2; D perhaps matches TRBD1 (6 bases). Trimming removed 0 bases from V and 10 bases from J, with 13 bases in between. The CDR3 is 13 amino acids. Germline V gene lookup returns CDR1 SGHRS and CDR2 YFSETQ. CDR3 DNA: TGCGCCAGCAGCTTGGCAGAGGGGGATGACTACACCTTC. Translation: CASSLAEGDDYTF.

This clone was recorded a few times. In DNA, the CDR3 is TGTGCCAGCAGCCAACAGGGGGCCGGGGGCACTGAAGCTTTCTTT. The encoded protein is CASSQQGAGGTEAFF. The genes are TRBV7-3 and TRBJ1-1; TRBD1 matches at 9 bases. This CDR3 spans 15 amino acids. Germline lookup yields CDR1 SGHTA and CDR2 FQGTGA. V was clipped by 5 bases and J by 4 bases; unmatched bases: 8.

The chain recombines TRBV4-3 with TRBJ1-2; D uncertain. Trimming cost V 0 bases and J 4 bases, with 12 bases left between them. CDR1 and CDR2 from the germline V gene are LGHNA and YSLEER. The CDR3 has 15 residues. The CDR3 protein is CASSQDSAGIYGYTF. CDR3 nucleotides: TGCGCCAGCAGCCAAGATTCCGCAGGTATCTATGGCTACACCTTC.

J is TRBJ1-1 and V is TRBV15; no firm D call. The germline V gene has CDR1 LNHNV and CDR2 YYDKDF (reference sequence). V lost 3 bases to trimming and J lost 0 bases, with 5 bases between them. This CDR3 comprises 13 residues. This CDR3 is CATSSLLNTEAFF. The CDR3 DNA follows: TGTGCCACCAGCAGTCTACTGAACACTGAAGCTTTCTTT.

This clone appeared a single time. The rearrangement uses TRBV28 and TRBJ1-5; D is undetermined. Trimming removed 2 bases at V and 12 bases at J, with 8 bases between. The germline V gene encodes CDR1 MDHEN and CDR2 SYDVKM. This CDR3 has 11 residues. Here the CDR3 DNA reads TGTGCCAGCAGTTTAGGGGAGCTCCAGCATTTT. Its translation is CASSLGELQHF.

The chain links TRBV7-6 to TRBJ2-1, with D perhaps TRBD1 (6 bases). This CDR3 contains 16 residues. With 1 base removed from V and 0 bases from J, the gap between germline ends came to 10 bases. CDR1 SGHVS and CDR2 FNYEAQ come from the germline V gene. The CDR3 coding sequence is TGTGCCAGCAGCTTAGTACAGGGTTTCTCCTACAATGAGCAGTTCTTC. Translating it yields CASSLVQGFSYNEQFF.

CDR3 bases: TGTGCCTGGAGTGTTGGCGGGGCGACAGATACGCAGTATTTT. Amino acids: CAWSVGGATDTQYF. The chain has TRBV30 and TRBJ2-3; maybe TRBD2 (6 bases). Germline V lookup: CDR1 GTSNPN, CDR2 SVGIG (reference sequence). The CDR3 length is 14 residues. The V end lost 0 bases, the J end lost 3 bases, and 10 bases lay between the germline ends.

V usage is TRBV11-1 and J usage is TRBJ2-1, with 9 nucleotides matching TRBD2. From germline, CDR1 is SGHAT and CDR2 FQDESV (reference sequence). Trimming removed 11 bases from V and 5 bases from J; junction bases left unmatched: 7. There are 13 residues in the CDR3. In nucleotides, the CDR3 is TGTGCCTCGGCGGGGGGGCTGGACAATGAGCAGTTCTTC. It is translated as CASAGGLDNEQFF.

The chain employs TRBV7-8 and TRBJ1-3; the D is unclear. V was trimmed by 4 bases and J by 4 bases, leaving 8 bases between them. Germline values: CDR1 SGHVS, CDR2 FQNEAQ. The CDR3 sequence is 13 residues long. CDR3 coding DNA: TGTGCCAGCAGCTCCCTGCGCGGAAACACCATATATTTT. This codes for CASSSLRGNTIYF. The entire variable domain, with the rest obtained from reference TRBV7-8 and TRBJ1-3, is as follows: GAGVSQSPRYKVAKRGQDVALRCDPISGHVSLFWYQQALGQGPEFLTYFQNEAQLDKSGLPSDRFFAERPEGSVSTLKIQRTQQEDSAVYLCASSSLRGNTIYFGEGSWLTVV.

The CDR3, as DNA: TGTGCCACCAGCAGAGAATGGACAGGGGGGGAGGCTACGCAGTATTTT. Translating gives CATSREWTGGEATQYF. This chain joins TRBV15 and TRBJ2-3; 10 bases agree with TRBD1. CDR1 and CDR2 (germline): LNHNV, YYDKDF (reference sequence). The CDR3 spans 16 residues. V was clipped by 0 bases and J by 8 bases; unmatched bases: 8.

This chain uses TRBV10-3 with TRBJ1-6; 8 nucleotides line up with TRBD1. The CDR3 spans 14 residues. The germline V gene encodes CDR1 ENHRY and CDR2 SYGVKD. The V gene end was trimmed by 5 bases and the J gene end by 7 bases; junction bases not matched to a gene: 4. The CDR3 is CAISIQGGNSPLHF. The CDR3 DNA sequence: TGTGCCATCAGTATACAGGGGGGCAATTCACCCCTCCACTTT.

The V call is TRBV5-4, the J call TRBJ2-5; a weak D match, TRBD2 (5 bases). Germline lookup yields CDR1 SGHNT and CDR2 YYREEE (reference sequence). CDR3 size: 13 residues. Trimming took off 4 bases at V and 1 base at J, with 8 bases between the two ends. The CDR3 bases are TGTGCCAGCAGCCCGGCGGGCCAAGAGACCCAGTACTTC. Translating gives CASSPAGQETQYF.

The sample holds a few counts of this clone. The V call is TRBV5-1, the J call TRBJ1-1; 7 nucleotides agree with TRBD1. The V and J ends lost 4 bases and 1 base, in that order; junction bases with no gene match: 7. Germline assignment: CDR1 SGHRS and CDR2 YFSETQ. The CDR3 contains 15 residues. The CDR3 DNA sequence: TGCGCCAGCAGCGCACAGGGGACCGAGAACACTGAAGCTTTCTTT. Translation: CASSAQGTENTEAFF.

The chain recombines TRBV7-8 with TRBJ2-3; 9 nucleotides line up with TRBD1. CDR1 and CDR2 from the germline V gene are SGHVS and FQNEAQ. The CDR3 contains 16 residues. Trimming cost V 1 base and J 4 bases; bases outside gene matches: 6. This CDR3 is CASSLEGTGRPDTQYF. The CDR3 nucleotides read TGTGCCAGCAGCTTAGAAGGGACAGGGAGACCAGATACGCAGTATTTT.

The chain couples TRBV19 to TRBJ1-3; 12 bases fit TRBD1. The CDR3 loop spans 18 amino acids. Trimming cost V 7 bases and J 2 bases; bases outside gene matches: 12. CDR1 and CDR2 from the germline V gene are LNHDA and SQIVND (reference sequence). As DNA, the CDR3 is TGTGCCAGTAATACTCCAATCGGGACAGGGGGCGCTGGAAACACCATATATTTT. Translated: CASNTPIGTGGAGNTIYF.

This sequence joins TRBV9 and TRBJ1-1, with 9 bases identical to TRBD1. Germline lookup yields CDR1 SGDLS and CDR2 YYNGEE. V lost 0 bases and J lost 1; bases outside the gene matches: 10. The CDR3 spans 18 residues. CDR3: CASSVAPGGGQGNTEAFF. The CDR3 coding sequence is TGTGCCAGCAGCGTAGCCCCCGGGGGGGGACAGGGGAACACTGAAGCTTTCTTT.

Points on this clone: Other DNA sequences in this sample translate to the same CDR3. The chain links TRBV7-8 to TRBJ1-1, with D hard to call. Germline V gene data show CDR1 as SGHVS and CDR2 as FQNEAQ. CDR3 length: 16 residues. Here the CDR3 DNA reads TGTGCTTCAAACCAAAAGCGCGGAAGGTTCAACACTGAAGCTTTCTTT. Translated: CASNQKRGRFNTEAFF. The full variable domain, with the rest looked up from reference TRBV7-8 and TRBJ1-1, is GAGVSQSPRYKVAKRGQDVALRCDPISGHVSLFWYQQALGQGPEFLTYFQNEAQLDKSGLPSDRFFAERPEGSVSTLKIQRTQQEDSAVYLCASNQKRGRFNTEAFFGQGTRLTVV.

This chain joins TRBV6-5 and TRBJ1-2; TRBD1 might be the D (6 bases). This CDR3 has 15 residues. From germline, CDR1 is MNHEY and CDR2 SVGAGI. Trimming stripped 5 bases from V and 4 bases from J, with 17 bases between. CDR3 in DNA: TGTGCCAGCAGTAGACAGGCCCAATTAGCCTATGGCTACACCTTC. It yields the protein CASSRQAQLAYGYTF.

This clone has ten or more counts. The J gene is TRBJ1-6, the V gene TRBV7-3, with TRBD1 as a possible D gene (5 bases). This CDR3 spans 14 amino acids. V shed 5 bases and J shed 9 bases, with 14 bases lying between them. Germline-derived CDR1 and CDR2 are SGHTA and FQGTGA. The CDR3 protein is CASSAQGYGSPLHF. For the CDR3, the DNA is TGTGCCAGCAGCGCGCAGGGTTATGGTTCACCCCTCCACTTT.

The chain links TRBV14 to TRBJ2-2; maybe TRBD2 (5 bases). CDR1 and CDR2 (germline): SGHDN, FVKESK. Between the trimmed V and J ends, which lost 0 bases and 5 bases, there was a span of 13 bases. CDR3 size: 16 residues. The CDR3 here is CASSQDRTRWTGELFF. The DNA of the CDR3 is TGTGCCAGCAGCCAAGATCGTACTAGGTGGACCGGGGAGCTGTTTTTT.